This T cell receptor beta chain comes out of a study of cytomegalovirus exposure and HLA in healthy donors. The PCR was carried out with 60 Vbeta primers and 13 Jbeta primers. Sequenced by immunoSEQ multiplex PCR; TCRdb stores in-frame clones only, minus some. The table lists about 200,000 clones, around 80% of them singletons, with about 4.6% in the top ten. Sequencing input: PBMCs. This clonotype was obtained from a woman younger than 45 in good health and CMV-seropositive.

Written as DNA, the CDR3 is TGTGCCAGCAGCTGGGGGCTCTCCTACAATGAGCAGTTCTTC. Residues: CASSWGLSYNEQFF. V gene TRBV7-9 combines with J gene TRBJ2-1, with D possibly TRBD1 on 6 matching bases. V dropped 4 bases and J dropped 0 bases, with 7 bases sitting between them. The CDR3 runs 14 residues. Germline V gives CDR1 SEHNR, CDR2 FQNEAQ (reference sequence).